The 15 T cell receptor beta chains presented below share a single source sample, sequenced in a study of CD8 T cells in Susac syndrome. Roughly 0.45 to 1 ug RNA was reverse transcribed with random hexamers. TCRdb analysed the immunoSEQ multiplex PCR reads with MiXCR anew, one entry per CDR3 protein. This sample yields hundreds of thousands of distinct CDR3 sequences, of which around 83% are seen a single time; around 0.12% belongs to the top ten. Sequencing input: CD8+ T cells from PBMCs. These receptors were taken from a human donor with multiple sclerosis.

The rearrangement links TRBV11-1 to TRBJ2-1, with TRBD2 matching over 9 bases. With V trimmed by 5 bases and J by 1 base, 18 bases remained unmatched. The CDR3 contains 20 residues. From germline, CDR1 is SGHAT and CDR2 FQDESV (reference sequence). The CDR3 protein is CASSLHGWASGGTSYNEQFF. CDR3 bases: TGTGCCAGCAGCCTGCATGGCTGGGCCAGCGGGGGGACTTCCTACAATGAGCAGTTCTTC.

This clonotype was observed once. The chain employs TRBV7-9 and TRBJ2-2; D might be TRBD1 (5 bases). The ends were cut back, 1 base at V and 6 bases at J, with 12 bases in the middle. CDR3 size: 15 residues. Germline CDR1 and CDR2: SEHNR and FQNEAQ (reference sequence). CDR3 sequence reads: CASSLGFWGAGELFF. For the CDR3, the DNA is TGTGCCAGCAGCTTAGGTTTCTGGGGCGCCGGGGAGCTGTTTTTT.

This chain joins TRBV25-1 and TRBJ2-5; D may match TRBD1 or TRBD2 (6 bases each). The CDR3 is 16 amino acids. CDR1 and CDR2 (germline): MGHDK, SYGVNS. V lost 4 bases, J lost 1 base, and 16 bases lay in between. The CDR3 sequence: CASSGGRGQSQETQYF. The CDR3 region has the DNA TGTGCCAGCAGTGGCGGACGGGGGCAGTCCCAAGAGACCCAGTACTTC.

This chain joins TRBV20-1 and TRBJ1-4, with TRBD1 matching over 11 bases. CDR1 DFQATT and CDR2 SNEGSKA come from the germline V gene (reference sequence). The trim removed 0 bases at V and 8 bases at J, leaving 5 bases unmatched. This CDR3 region has 15 residues. CDR3 residues: CSARDPGTGGEKLFF. Written as DNA, the CDR3 is TGCAGTGCTAGAGATCCTGGGACAGGGGGAGAAAAACTGTTTTTT.

The V call is TRBV9, the J call TRBJ1-1; D might be TRBD1 (5 bases). V lost 4 bases, J lost 4 bases, and 14 bases lay in between. Looked up from germline, CDR1 is SGDLS and CDR2 is YYNGEE. The CDR3 consists of 14 residues. The CDR3 region is CASSRGQRGTEAFF. The CDR3 coding sequence is TGTGCCAGCAGCCGCGGACAAAGGGGCACTGAAGCTTTCTTT.

The chain has TRBV5-1 and TRBJ2-1, with 10 bases identical to TRBD2. The CDR3 sequence is 15 residues long. Germline CDR1 SGHRS, CDR2 YFSETQ. With V trimmed by 2 bases and J by 3 bases, 2 bases remained unmatched. CDR3 DNA: TGCGCCAGCAGCTTAGCGGGGGGGATCTACAATGAGCAGTTCTTC. Residues: CASSLAGGIYNEQFF. The complete variable domain, with remaining parts taken from reference TRBV5-1 and TRBJ2-1, reads KAGVTQTPRYLIKTRGQQVTLSCSPISGHRSVSWYQQTPGQGLQFLFEYFSETQRNKGNFPGRFSGRQFSNSRSEMNVSTLELGDSALYLCASSLAGGIYNEQFFGPGTRLTVL.

The chain carries TRBV7-6 and TRBJ2-5; no reliable D call. Germline CDR1 reads SGHVS; CDR2 reads FNYEAQ. Trimming removed 1 base at V and 5 bases at J, with 11 bases between. The CDR3 is 14 residues long. CDR3 residues: CASSLGGPGETQYF. The CDR3 bases are TGTGCCAGCAGCTTAGGGGGTCCCGGGGAGACCCAGTACTTC.

The chain employs TRBV7-9 and TRBJ2-7; D is unclear. The CDR3 extends over 14 amino acids. Trimming cost V 5 bases and J 2 bases, with 13 bases left between them. The germline V gene has CDR1 SEHNR and CDR2 FQNEAQ (reference sequence). The CDR3: CASSQGITAYEQYF. The CDR3 coding sequence is TGTGCCAGCAGCCAAGGGATAACAGCCTACGAGCAGTACTTC.

The chain joins TRBV27 to TRBJ1-5, with D tentatively TRBD1 (5 bases). Germline loops: CDR1 MNHEY, CDR2 SMNVEV (reference sequence). This CDR3 is 16 amino acids long. With 4 bases removed from V and 3 bases from J, the gap between germline ends came to 16 bases. This CDR3 reads CASSSLLTANNQPQHF. In DNA, the CDR3 is TGTGCCAGCAGTTCCCTCCTGACAGCGAACAATCAGCCCCAGCATTTT.

This clonotype was observed once. The rearrangement uses TRBV6-2 or TRBV6-3 and TRBJ2-7; 10 nucleotides match TRBD1. With 6 bases clipped from V and 4 bases from J, the junction kept 9 bases outside the gene matches. This CDR3 has 15 residues. Germline V gene sequence: CDR1 MNHEY, CDR2 SVGEGT. CDR3 bases: TGTGCCAGCAGGAACCCCGGGACAGGGGTATACGAGCAGTACTTC. This codes for CASRNPGTGVYEQYF.

The rearrangement joins TRBV29-1 to TRBJ1-1; 7 nucleotides agree with TRBD1. CDR1 is SQVTM, CDR2 ANQGSEA, per germline. This CDR3 has 16 amino acids. J gave up 0 bases and V 6 bases, and 13 bases lay outside the gene matches. CDR3 sequence (DNA): TGCAGCGTGTATACAGGGGACCGGGAGCTGAACACTGAAGCTTTCTTT. Encoded protein: CSVYTGDRELNTEAFF.

The J gene is TRBJ2-7, the V gene TRBV27; 9 bases are a match to TRBD2. With V trimmed by 4 bases and J by 4 bases, 8 bases remained unmatched. Germline V gene lookup returns CDR1 MNHEY and CDR2 SMNVEV (reference sequence). The CDR3 is 15 amino acids. CDR3 loop: CASSYWTSVGYEQYF. The CDR3 nucleotides are TGTGCCAGCAGTTATTGGACTAGCGTAGGATACGAGCAGTACTTC.

This sequence joins TRBV7-9 and TRBJ1-3; unclear D gene. V gave up 3 bases and J gave up 7 bases, with 16 bases separating them. CDR3 length: 15 residues. Germline V gene data show CDR1 as SEHNR and CDR2 as FQNEAQ (reference sequence). The CDR3 here is CASSFSMGLENTIYF. The CDR3 DNA reads as TGTGCCAGCAGCTTCTCAATGGGTCTCGAGAACACCATATATTTT.

This clonotype was recorded a few times. The gene calls are TRBV6-5 and TRBJ1-1, with a possible D match to TRBD1 (5 bases). CDR1 and CDR2 (germline): MNHEY, SVGAGI. V lost 10 bases to trimming and J lost 5 bases, with 17 bases between them. The CDR3 contains 13 residues. The CDR3 DNA sequence: TGTGCCACCAAGGACGGGGGTCGTACTGAAGCTTTCTTT. Residues: CATKDGGRTEAFF.

The chain has TRBV28 and TRBJ1-1; D gene unclear. The V and J ends lost 3 bases and 6 bases respectively, with 11 bases between them. Per germline, CDR1 MDHEN and CDR2 SYDVKM. This CDR3 has 13 amino acids. This CDR3 is CASSFRLVAEAFF. CDR3 in DNA: TGTGCCAGCAGTTTTAGACTGGTCGCTGAAGCTTTCTTT. Filled out from reference TRBV28 and TRBJ1-1, the complete variable domain reads DVKVTQSSRYLVKRTGEKVFLECVQDMDHENMFWYRQDPGLGLRLIYFSYDVKMKEKGDIPEGYSVSREKKERFSLILESASTNQTSMYLCASSFRLVAEAFFGQGTRLTVV.